The rows below give T cell receptor beta chains drawn from one sample of a study of shared T cell receptors in the human thymus. Repertoires were generated with immunoSEQ multiplex PCR, while TCRdb's copy carries only in-frame clones and drops some. Of some 660,000 clones listed, around 87% were seen once; the top ten hold 0.0094%. The data also belong to a second study, concerning human thymus T cells.

Sequencing input: thymocytes. The receptor source for this set is a boy less than two years old with a congenital heart defect. Each CDR3 is given with its conserved first and last residue. Each record gives: V gene, clone size, CDR3 length, J gene, D gene, CDR3 protein, CDR3 DNA. A D gene is named only where the DNA matches it firmly. Not all rows give a size; the values are once, few, many and, for expanded clones, a class.

TRBV14	NA	11	TRBJ2-1	NA	CASSQGGKQFF	TGTGCCAGCAGCCAGGGCGGGAAGCAGTTCTTC
TRBV6-8	NA	14	TRBJ2-1	TRBD1	CAGDRDSEYNEQFF	TGTGCCGGAGACCGGGACAGCGAATACAATGAGCAGTTCTTC
TRBV7-9	NA	17	TRBJ1-4	TRBD1	CASSDPGQGGTNEKLFF	TGTGCCAGCAGCGATCCGGGACAGGGAGGCACTAATGAAAAACTGTTTTTT
TRBV11-2	NA	18	TRBJ2-7	TRBD2	CASSLRASGSLGGYEQYF	TGTGCCAGCAGCTTACGAGCTAGCGGCTCCCTCGGGGGGTACGAGCAGTACTTC
TRBV4-3	NA	14	TRBJ2-5	NA	CASSQEPSSSTQYF	TGCGCCAGCAGCCAAGAGCCGTCTAGCTCGACCCAGTACTTC
TRBV7-2	few	15	TRBJ2-1	TRBD1	CASSFTGTGVRVQFF	TGTGCCAGCAGCTTCACCGGGACAGGGGTTAGGGTGCAGTTCTTC
TRBV28	once	13	TRBJ1-1	NA	CASSLCMNTEAFF	TGTGCCAGCAGTTTATGTATGAACACTGAAGCTTTCTTT
TRBV19	NA	17	TRBJ1-5	TRBD1	CASSPLQVRDRNQPQHF	TGTGCCAGTAGTCCCCTCCAAGTCCGGGACAGGAATCAGCCCCAGCATTTT
TRBV11-2	NA	19	TRBJ2-7	TRBD2	CASSSTSGGALTPFHEQYF	TGTGCCAGCAGCTCGACTAGCGGGGGGGCTCTCACGCCCTTCCACGAGCAGTACTTC
TRBV4-1	NA	17	TRBJ2-5	NA	CASSQVSGHRVGETQYF	TGCGCCAGCAGCCAAGTTTCCGGGCACAGGGTGGGAGAGACCCAGTACTTC